The clone carrying this T cell receptor (beta chain) is medium-sized (0.01 to 0.1%) within its sample. Its antigen is still unknown. Gene names are the mouse ones. The CDR3 goes on 1 residue after the read ends, and that part is filled in from the germline J gene. The time point denotes: mouse harvest day 14 after allogeneic transplant. Tail vein injection delivered 10^7 T-cell-depleted bone marrow cells and 10^6 splenic CD5+ T cells. CDR1 and CDR2 (germline): NSHNY, SYGAGN. The CDR3 has 13 amino acids. After removal of 0 bases from V and 7 bases from J, the junction contained 2 bases not matched to a gene. This specimen comes from a study of tissue T cells after allogeneic stem cell transplantation. Findings and caveats of the study: Shared clones across patients were few; motif clustering revealed tissue-specific shared signatures.

Profiled with immunoSEQ multiplex PCR; TCRdb holds only in-frame clones, not every one. Here the sample spans about 5,100 clones, 40% being singletons. The sample was gut tissue. The V gene is TRBV13-1, the J gene TRBJ2-7, with 9 nucleotides matching TRBD1. This TCR came from a female BALB/c mouse given C57BL/6 T cells with graft-versus-host disease after an allogeneic hematopoietic cell transplant. The CDR3 reads CASSDDRGREQYF. Incomplete CDR3 DNA: TGTGCCAGCAGTGATGACAGGGGGCGAGAACAGTAC.